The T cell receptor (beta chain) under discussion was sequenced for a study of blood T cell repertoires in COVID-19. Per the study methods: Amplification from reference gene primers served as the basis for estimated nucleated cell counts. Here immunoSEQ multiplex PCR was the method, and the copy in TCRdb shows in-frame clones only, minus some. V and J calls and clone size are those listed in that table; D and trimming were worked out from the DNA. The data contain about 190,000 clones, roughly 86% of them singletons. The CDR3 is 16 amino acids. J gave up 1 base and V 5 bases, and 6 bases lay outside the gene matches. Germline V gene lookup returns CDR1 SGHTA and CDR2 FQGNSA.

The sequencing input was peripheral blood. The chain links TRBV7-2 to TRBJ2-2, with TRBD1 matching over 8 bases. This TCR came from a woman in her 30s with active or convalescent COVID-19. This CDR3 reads CASSLGGTGNTGELFF. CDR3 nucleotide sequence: TGTGCCAGCAGCCTAGGGGGGACAGGGAACACCGGGGAGCTGTTTTTT.